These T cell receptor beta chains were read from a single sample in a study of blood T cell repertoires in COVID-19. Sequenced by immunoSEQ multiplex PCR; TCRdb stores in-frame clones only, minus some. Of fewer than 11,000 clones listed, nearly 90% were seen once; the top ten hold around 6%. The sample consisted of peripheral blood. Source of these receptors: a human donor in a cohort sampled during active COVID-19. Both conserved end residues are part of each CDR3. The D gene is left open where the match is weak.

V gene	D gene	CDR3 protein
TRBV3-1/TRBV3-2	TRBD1	CASSPLTGQGASFNEQFF
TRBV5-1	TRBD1	CASSLTGFSGNTIYF
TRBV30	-	CAWSSLGAVDHEQYF
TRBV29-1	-	CSVAAAQGGEAFF
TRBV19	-	CASSWAWGQIHEQYF
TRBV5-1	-	CASSLVGEGEQYF
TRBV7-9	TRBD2	CASSTTGTSSEQFF
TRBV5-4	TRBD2	CASSLSLAVQETQYF
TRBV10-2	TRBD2	CASKTQLAGQETQYF
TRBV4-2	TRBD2	CASSQEGLAGRNEQFF
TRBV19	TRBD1	CATAPGTAQNEQFF